The clone carrying this TCR beta chain was counted only a few times. The antigen remains unidentified. Researchers report isolating at least 6 million PBMCs per sample. The CDR3 length is 16 residues. V lost 1 base and J lost 14, with 24 bases in between. The V gene's germline CDR1 is KGHDR and CDR2 SFDVKD. A sample-barcoded 5' primer and a J-beta primer mix were used in a second PCR of about 7 to 12 cycles. TCRdb redid the calling of the 5' RACE reads with MiXCR, one entry per CDR3 protein. Here the sample spans fewer than 2,000,000 distinct CDR3 sequences, approximately 32% being singletons. The entry originates in a study of blood T cells in healthy people across ages. Whole-study findings and limits: PBMCs left unsorted prevented a conclusive naive versus antigen-experienced comparison.

Sequencing was performed on blood. The clonotype was recovered from a woman aged 25 to 45 in good health. The J gene is TRBJ2-3, the V gene TRBV24-1; a weak D match, TRBD2 (5 bases). DNA of the CDR3: TGTGCCACCAGTGATTTTAAGCGGCGGGTTCTCCCGTGTCTGTATTTT. Translating it yields CATSDFKRRVLPCLYF.